This T cell receptor beta chain was documented in a study of T cell changes during pregnancy in multiple sclerosis. This CDR3 spans 13 amino acids. V lost 5 bases to trimming and J lost 7 bases, with 11 bases between them. The germline V gene has CDR1 MNHEY and CDR2 SVGAGI. Some clones are missing from TCRdb's copy, which holds only in-frame ones; the method was immunoSEQ multiplex PCR. The table lists 100,000 or so clones, approximately 90% of them singletons. This chain joins TRBV6-5 and TRBJ1-4; D gene ambiguous. This material consisted of peripheral blood, taken in the second trimester of pregnancy. This clonotype was sampled from a female donor in good health, enrolled as a control in a pregnancy study. The CDR3 is CASSPSGSEKLFF. CDR3 sequence (DNA): TGTGCCAGCAGTCCTTCCGGGAGTGAAAAACTGTTTTTT.